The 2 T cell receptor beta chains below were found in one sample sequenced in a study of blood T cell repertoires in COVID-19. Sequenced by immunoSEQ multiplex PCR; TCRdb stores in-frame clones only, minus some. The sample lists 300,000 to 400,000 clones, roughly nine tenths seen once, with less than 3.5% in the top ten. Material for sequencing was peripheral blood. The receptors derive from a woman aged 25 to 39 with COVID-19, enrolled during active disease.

The CDR3 DNA reads as TGCGCCAGCAGCTTGGCGCGTGTAGATGAGCAGTTCTTC. The encoded protein is CASSLARVDEQFF. The J gene is TRBJ2-1, the V gene TRBV5-1; D remains ambiguous. The germline V gene encodes CDR1 SGHRS and CDR2 YFSETQ. V was pared by 0 bases and J by 8 bases, with 9 bases between. The length of the CDR3 is 13 residues.

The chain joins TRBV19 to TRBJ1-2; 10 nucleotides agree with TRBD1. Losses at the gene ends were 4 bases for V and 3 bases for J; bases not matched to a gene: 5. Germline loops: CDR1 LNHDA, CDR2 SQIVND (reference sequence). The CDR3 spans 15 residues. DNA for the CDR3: TGTGCCAGTAGTACCTGGACAGGGGGGTACTATGGCTACACCTTC. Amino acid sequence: CASSTWTGGYYGYTF.